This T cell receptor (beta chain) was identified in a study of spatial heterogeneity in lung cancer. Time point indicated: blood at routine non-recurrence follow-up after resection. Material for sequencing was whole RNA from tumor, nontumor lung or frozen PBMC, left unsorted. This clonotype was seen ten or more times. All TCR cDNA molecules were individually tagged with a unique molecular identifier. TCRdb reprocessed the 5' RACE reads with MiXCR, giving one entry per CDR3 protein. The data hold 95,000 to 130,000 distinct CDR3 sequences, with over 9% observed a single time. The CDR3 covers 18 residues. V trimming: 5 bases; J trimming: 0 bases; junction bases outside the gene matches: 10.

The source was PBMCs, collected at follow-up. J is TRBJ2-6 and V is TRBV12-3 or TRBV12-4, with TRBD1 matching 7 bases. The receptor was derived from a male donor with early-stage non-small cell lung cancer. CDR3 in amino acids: CASSDYRGLHSGANVLTF. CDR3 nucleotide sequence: TGTGCCAGCAGTGATTACAGGGGCCTCCACTCTGGGGCCAACGTCCTGACTTTC.